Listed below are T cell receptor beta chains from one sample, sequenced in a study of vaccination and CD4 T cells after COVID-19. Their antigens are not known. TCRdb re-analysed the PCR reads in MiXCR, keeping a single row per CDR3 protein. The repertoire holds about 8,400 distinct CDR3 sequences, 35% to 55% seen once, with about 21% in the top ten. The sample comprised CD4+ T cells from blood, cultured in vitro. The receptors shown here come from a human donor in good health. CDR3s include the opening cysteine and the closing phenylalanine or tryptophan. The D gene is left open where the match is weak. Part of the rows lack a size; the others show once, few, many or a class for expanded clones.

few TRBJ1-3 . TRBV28 TGTGCCAGCAGTTTCAGCAGGCCGAGCTCTGGAAACACCATATATTTT CASSFSRPSSGNTIYF
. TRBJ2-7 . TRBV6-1 TGTGCCAGCAGTGTAGAGGCGGGTTCCTACGAGCAGTACTTC CASSVEAGSYEQYF
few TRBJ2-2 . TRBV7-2 TGTGCCAGCGGCAAATATGGAGGGCGAAAGGGCGGGGAGCTGTTTTTT CASGKYGGRKGGELFF
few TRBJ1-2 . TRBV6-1 TGTGCCAGCAGTGAAGTACTGAGGGCTAACTATGGCTACACCTTC CASSEVLRANYGYTF
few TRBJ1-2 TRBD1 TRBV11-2 TGTGCCAGCAGTATTGGACAGGGGAGACGGGGCTACACCTTC CASSIGQGRRGYTF
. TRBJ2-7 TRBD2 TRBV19 TGTGCCAGTAGTCGACGGACTAGCGGGAGATACGAGCAGTACTTC CASSRRTSGRYEQYF
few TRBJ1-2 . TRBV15 TGTGCCACCAGCAGAAGAATCAACTATGGCTACACCTTC CATSRRINYGYTF
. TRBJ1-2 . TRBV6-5 TGTGCCAGCAGTTACAAAACGGGCCGTCGCTACACCTTC CASSYKTGRRYTF
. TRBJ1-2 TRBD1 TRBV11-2 TGTGCCAGCAGCTTATCGTGGACAGGGGGATATGGCTACACCTTC CASSLSWTGGYGYTF
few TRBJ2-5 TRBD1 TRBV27 TGTGCCAGCAGTTTGACAGGGGGCGCCGAGACCCAGTACTTC CASSLTGGAETQYF